The text below deals with one T cell receptor (beta chain). As processed by the authors: Amplification of reference gene primers was used by the study to estimate nucleated cell counts. Sequencing used immunoSEQ multiplex PCR; TCRdb keeps in-frame clones, though not all of them. V, J and clone size are those of that table, while D and trimming were read from the DNA. In the table there are over 150,000 clones, roughly 91% of which are singletons. This sample was included in a study of blood T cell repertoires in COVID-19. For the study at large: Material from acute and convalescent COVID-19 was sourced from the United States, Italy and Spain. PBMCs, B-cell-depleted T cells, or T cells provided the cDNA or gDNA that made up the material.

In germline, CDR1 is SGHKS, CDR2 YYEKEE (reference sequence). V shed 6 bases and J 2 bases; nucleotides not matched to a gene: 4. The CDR3 has 14 residues. This sequence originates from a man between 18 and 35 years old with acute or convalescent COVID-19. Sequenced input: peripheral blood. The chain has TRBV5-5 and TRBJ2-7; 11 nucleotides line up with TRBD1. The CDR3 loop is CASIPGQGAYEQYF. The DNA of the CDR3 is TGTGCCAGCATCCCGGGACAGGGGGCCTACGAGCAGTACTTC.